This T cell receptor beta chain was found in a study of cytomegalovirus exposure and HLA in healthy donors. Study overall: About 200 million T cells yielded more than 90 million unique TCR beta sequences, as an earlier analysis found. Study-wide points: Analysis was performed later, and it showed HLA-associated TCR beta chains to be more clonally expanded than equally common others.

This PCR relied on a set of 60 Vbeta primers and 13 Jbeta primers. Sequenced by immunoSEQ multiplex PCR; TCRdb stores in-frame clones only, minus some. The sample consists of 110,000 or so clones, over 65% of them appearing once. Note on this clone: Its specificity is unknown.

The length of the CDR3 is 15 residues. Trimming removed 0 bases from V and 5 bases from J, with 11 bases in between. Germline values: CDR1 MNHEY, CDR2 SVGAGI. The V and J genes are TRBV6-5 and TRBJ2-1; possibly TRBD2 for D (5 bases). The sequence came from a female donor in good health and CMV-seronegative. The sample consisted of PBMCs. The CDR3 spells CASSYSTGFDNEQFF. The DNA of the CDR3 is TGTGCCAGCAGTTACTCGACGGGGTTTGACAATGAGCAGTTCTTC.